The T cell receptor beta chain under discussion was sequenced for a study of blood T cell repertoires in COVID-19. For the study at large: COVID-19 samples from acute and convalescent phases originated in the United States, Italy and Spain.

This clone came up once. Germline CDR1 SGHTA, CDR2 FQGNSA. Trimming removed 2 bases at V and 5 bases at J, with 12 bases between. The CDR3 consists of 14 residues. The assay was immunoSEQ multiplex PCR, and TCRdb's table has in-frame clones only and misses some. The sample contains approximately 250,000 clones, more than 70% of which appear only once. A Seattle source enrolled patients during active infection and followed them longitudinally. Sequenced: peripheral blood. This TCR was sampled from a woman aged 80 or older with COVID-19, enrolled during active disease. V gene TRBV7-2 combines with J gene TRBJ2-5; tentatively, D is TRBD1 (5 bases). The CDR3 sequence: CASSLSEQVETQYF. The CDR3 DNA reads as TGTGCCAGCAGCTTATCGGAACAGGTGGAGACCCAGTACTTC.